A selection of T cell receptor beta chains follows, all from one sample in a study of T cell responses to AZD1222 COVID-19 vaccine. TCRdb's table, derived via immunoSEQ multiplex PCR, lists solely in-frame clones and lacks some. The sample carries approximately 180,000 clones, approximately 86% recorded once. The sample consisted of peripheral blood, taken on day 0 of AZD1222 vaccination. These receptors were taken from an adult in good health. The CDR3 runs from the conserved cysteine through the conserved F or W. The D gene is left open where the match is weak. The size entry is marked missing in some rows and otherwise reads once, few, many or a size class.

size,D,J,V,DNA,CDR3
NA,NA,TRBJ2-3,TRBV19,TGTGCCAGTAGTTTAAGGGGAGGTTATGCAGATACGCAGTATTTT,CASSLRGGYADTQYF
once,NA,TRBJ2-3,TRBV3-1/TRBV3-2,TGTGCCAGCAGCCCGTTCACAGATACGCAGTATTTT,CASSPFTDTQYF
NA,NA,TRBJ1-1,TRBV25-1,TGTGCCCCAAGGGAGAACACTGAAGCTTTCTTT,CAPRENTEAFF
NA,TRBD1,TRBJ2-5,TRBV6-5,TGTGCCAGCAGCACCGACAGGGGAGAGACCCAGTACTTC,CASSTDRGETQYF
NA,NA,TRBJ1-4,TRBV2,TGTGCCAGCAGTGAGGAACGACAGCCAACTAATGAAAAACTGTTTTTT,CASSEERQPTNEKLFF
NA,TRBD1,TRBJ2-7,TRBV28,TGTGCCAGCAGTTTCGGGGACAGGGTCTACGAGCAGTACTTC,CASSFGDRVYEQYF
once,NA,TRBJ1-1,TRBV9,TGTGCCAGCAGCGTAGGACAGTACACTGAAGCTTTCTTT,CASSVGQYTEAFF
NA,NA,TRBJ1-1,TRBV6-5,TGTGCCAGCAGTTACCTCCAGACCAAGAACACTGAAGCTTTCTTT,CASSYLQTKNTEAFF
NA,NA,TRBJ2-7,TRBV19,TGTGCCAGTAGTATTATGACAGGAGGACGGTGGGAGCAGTACTTC,CASSIMTGGRWEQYF
NA,TRBD1,TRBJ1-1,TRBV28,TGTGCCAGCAGTTTATACAGGGGGCTAGGAGCTTTCTTT,CASSLYRGLGAFF
few,NA,TRBJ2-2,TRBV11-2,TGTGCCAGCAGCTCACCCGGAAGCGGGTCCGGGGAGCTGTTTTTT,CASSSPGSGSGELFF
NA,NA,TRBJ1-1,TRBV5-1,TGCGCCAGCAGCTTGGGTAACGGGGACACTGAAGCTTTCTTT,CASSLGNGDTEAFF
NA,TRBD1,TRBJ2-7,TRBV7-3,TGTGCCAGCAGCTTCACAGGGGGTTCTTCCTACGAGCAGTACTTC,CASSFTGGSSYEQYF
NA,TRBD1,TRBJ2-5,TRBV6-6,TGTGCCAGCGCGACAGGGGGCCGAGAGACCCAGTACTTC,CASATGGRETQYF
NA,NA,TRBJ2-7,TRBV2,TGTGCCACGCTAGGTTTGCGGCAGTACTTC,CATLGLRQYF
NA,NA,TRBJ1-5,TRBV27,TGTGCCAGCCAAGGGGGGAAAGACGCTACCCTGAACAGGCAGCCCCAGCATTTT,CASQGGKDATLNRQPQHF
NA,TRBD1,TRBJ1-1,TRBV5-1,TGCGCCAGCAGCGCCCGACAGGGGGCTGAAGCTTTCTTT,CASSARQGAEAFF
NA,NA,TRBJ1-6,TRBV5-1,TGCGCCAGCAGCCTCTATAATTCACCCCTCCACTTT,CASSLYNSPLHF
NA,NA,TRBJ2-5,TRBV5-6,TGTGCCAGCAGTCTAGATCGAGAGACCCAGTACTTC,CASSLDRETQYF
NA,NA,TRBJ2-2,TRBV28,TGTGCCAGCAGTTTATGGGGACCCGGGGAGCTGTTTTTT,CASSLWGPGELFF
NA,TRBD2,TRBJ2-7,TRBV7-3,TGTGCCAGCAGCTTCAAAAGCGGGGGGGCGTATGAGCAGTACTTC,CASSFKSGGAYEQYF
NA,NA,TRBJ2-1,TRBV30,TGTGCCTGGAGTTGGGGGGCCCATCGTAATGAGCAGTTCTTC,CAWSWGAHRNEQFF
NA,NA,TRBJ1-6,TRBV5-6,TGTGCCAGCAGCTCGACAGCGTATTCACCCCTCCACTTT,CASSSTAYSPLHF
NA,NA,TRBJ2-1,TRBV4-3,TGCGCCAGCAGCCAGTCTAGGGGGGGGAGTACCTACAATGAGCAGTTCTTC,CASSQSRGGSTYNEQFF
NA,TRBD1,TRBJ1-4,TRBV29-1,TGCAGCGTTTTGGACAGGGACAGCGAAAAACTGTTTTTT,CSVLDRDSEKLFF